These 26 T cell receptor beta chains share one sample of origin, sequenced in a study of OX40 agonist ivuxolimab in advanced cancers. Sequencing was performed with immunoSEQ multiplex PCR; in TCRdb, only in-frame clones are kept and a portion is missing. The top ten clones hold around 15% of a sample with some 60,000 clones, about 90% of them seen once. The starting material was CD4+ or CD8+ T cells sorted from blood, obtained in a trial of the OX40 agonist ivuxolimab. The receptors stem from an adult with an advanced solid tumor such as melanoma, head and neck, liver or kidney cancer.

The chain combines TRBV7-2 with TRBJ2-1, with D unclear. This CDR3 is 15 amino acids long. V was shortened by 3 bases and J by 3 bases, with 12 bases between the two germline ends. Germline CDR1 and CDR2: SGHTA and FQGNSA. The CDR3: CASSFYRGNYNEQFF. The CDR3 DNA follows: TGTGCCAGCAGCTTTTACAGAGGAAACTACAATGAGCAGTTCTTC.

This chain joins TRBV11-2 and TRBJ1-5, with D tentatively TRBD1 (5 bases). The CDR3 covers 14 residues. V dropped 2 bases and J dropped 3 bases, with 8 bases sitting between them. CDR1 and CDR2 (germline): SGHAT, FQNNGV. The CDR3 protein is CASSLNRHNQPQHF. The CDR3 DNA reads TGTGCCAGCAGCTTAAACAGGCACAATCAGCCCCAGCATTTT.

The rearrangement uses TRBV7-2 and TRBJ2-5; 7 nucleotides align to TRBD2. Germline V lookup: CDR1 SGHTA, CDR2 FQGNSA. The ends lost 0 bases at V and 4 bases at J; junction bases unmatched: 8. The CDR3 consists of 16 residues. The CDR3 DNA sequence: TGTGCCAGCAGCTTAGCGAATGGCGGGAGTCGAGAGACCCAGTACTTC. Amino acids: CASSLANGGSRETQYF.

The chain uses TRBV7-2 and TRBJ2-7; 7 bases align to TRBD1. This CDR3 region has 16 residues. V lost 5 bases and J lost 4; bases outside the gene matches: 14. The V gene's germline CDR1 is SGHTA and CDR2 FQGNSA. CDR3 DNA sequence: TGTGCCAGCAGCGCGCCACCGGGACAGACCTTTTACGAGCAGTACTTC. Amino acids: CASSAPPGQTFYEQYF.

The J gene is TRBJ2-3, the V gene TRBV12-5, with 9 bases aligning to TRBD2. In germline, CDR1 is LGHNT, CDR2 FRNRAP. Unmatched junction bases numbered 6, after V lost 6 bases and J lost 2 bases. This CDR3 spans 15 amino acids. The CDR3 loop is CASGQLAGHTDTQYF. For the CDR3, the DNA is TGTGCTAGTGGCCAACTAGCGGGCCACACAGATACGCAGTATTTT.

The chain carries TRBV6-5 and TRBJ2-7; 8 bases match TRBD1. The germline CDR1 and CDR2 sequences are MNHEY and SVGAGI. The length of the CDR3 is 14 residues. J lost 4 bases, V lost 7 bases, and 9 bases had no gene match. The DNA for the CDR3 is TGTGCCAGCATCTCCCCAGGGGGCGCGTACGAGCAGTACTTC. It codes for CASISPGGAYEQYF.

This chain connects TRBV5-1 to TRBJ2-5; TRBD2 matches 9 bases. CDR1 and CDR2 (germline): SGHRS, YFSETQ. The length of the CDR3 is 13 residues. The V segment lost 4 bases and the J segment 4 bases; nucleotides outside the gene matches: 2. The CDR3 loop reads CASSTAGGETQYF. The CDR3 nucleotides are TGCGCCAGCAGCACAGCGGGAGGAGAGACCCAGTACTTC. Drawing the rest from reference TRBV5-1 and TRBJ2-5, the complete variable domain is KAGVTQTPRYLIKTRGQQVTLSCSPISGHRSVSWYQQTPGQGLQFLFEYFSETQRNKGNFPGRFSGRQFSNSRSEMNVSTLELGDSALYLCASSTAGGETQYFGPGTRLLVL.

V is TRBV6-1 and J is TRBJ2-1, with 11 bases aligning to TRBD2. CDR3 length equals 15 residues. Germline CDR1 and CDR2: MNHNS and SASEGT. The V segment lost 0 bases and the J segment 7 bases; nucleotides outside the gene matches: 2. CDR3 DNA: TGTGCCAGCAGTGAAGCGCGACTAGCGGGGAATGAGCAGTTCTTC. Its protein is CASSEARLAGNEQFF.

CDR3 bases: TGCGCCAGCTCGAGCTCCTATAATTCACCCCTCCACTTT. It codes for CASSSSYNSPLHF. The chain couples TRBV5-1 to TRBJ1-6, with unresolved D. This CDR3 has 13 residues. V gave up 7 bases and J gave up 0 bases, with 5 bases separating them. Germline CDR1 reads SGHRS; CDR2 reads YFSETQ.

This sequence joins TRBV6-5 and TRBJ1-5, with D unclear. The CDR3 consists of 13 residues. Germline V CDR1 and CDR2: MNHEY, SVGAGI. Trimming removed 0 bases from V and 7 bases from J, with 7 bases in between. The CDR3 nucleotides are TGTGCCAGCAGTTACTCAAGAAGGCAGCCCCAGCATTTT. Translating it yields CASSYSRRQPQHF.

Turning to this clone: The same CDR3 arises from other DNA sequences in this sample as well. The chain couples TRBV6-6 to TRBJ2-7; D unclear. Trimming removed 8 bases from V and 3 bases from J, with 20 bases in between. The CDR3 runs to 15 residues. Germline CDR1 is MNHNY and CDR2 is SVGAGI (reference sequence). The CDR3 loop is CASEGSLGSYYEQYF. The CDR3 nucleotides read TGTGCCAGCGAAGGAAGCCTCGGCAGTTACTACGAGCAGTACTTC.

This chain joins TRBV28 and TRBJ2-3; 8 bases align to TRBD1. CDR1 and CDR2 from the germline V gene are MDHEN and SYDVKM. The CDR3 spans 16 residues. The trim removed 3 bases at V and 2 bases at J, leaving 7 bases unmatched. The CDR3 bases are TGTGCCAGCAGTTTTAGACAGGGGAGTAACACAGATACGCAGTATTTT. It specifies CASSFRQGSNTDTQYF.

V is TRBV27 and J is TRBJ1-2; TRBD1 aligns across 10 bases. The germline V gene has CDR1 MNHEY and CDR2 SMNVEV (reference sequence). This CDR3 comprises 15 residues. Trimming removed 7 bases from V and 7 bases from J; junction bases left unmatched: 12. The DNA of the CDR3 is TGTGCCAGCACACCACTCGGGACAGGGGCGGTTGGCTACACCTTC. Amino acids: CASTPLGTGAVGYTF.

The chain joins TRBV27 to TRBJ2-5; D is ambiguous. The V gene lost 8 bases and the J gene lost 1 base, with 5 bases spanning the gap. CDR1 and CDR2 (germline): MNHEY, SMNVEV (reference sequence). The CDR3 extends over 11 amino acids. For the CDR3, the DNA is TGTGCCAGCCGCCGCCAAGAGACCCAGTACTTC. It encodes CASRRQETQYF.

The chain uses TRBV14 and TRBJ2-5; D may be TRBD2 (6 bases). Trimming removed 3 bases at V and 4 bases at J, with 15 bases between. The CDR3 loop spans 15 amino acids. The germline V gene encodes CDR1 SGHDN and CDR2 FVKESK. CDR3 coding DNA: TGTGCCAGCAGCCAGGCCCCTTGGGGAGGAGAGACCCAGTACTTC. Residues: CASSQAPWGGETQYF.

This chain's CDR3 is CASSQPGHQETQYF. CDR3 sequence (DNA): TGTGCCAGCAGCCAACCGGGACACCAAGAGACCCAGTACTTC. J is TRBJ2-5 and V is TRBV4-2; possibly TRBD1 or TRBD2 for D (5 bases each). The CDR3 totals 14 residues. V lost 2 bases, J lost 0 bases, and 7 bases lay in between. Germline V gene sequence: CDR1 LGHNA, CDR2 YNFKEQ.

CDR3 sequence (DNA): TGTGCCAGCAGCTCCCAGGTCGGGGAAAACATTCAGTACTTC. This codes for CASSSQVGENIQYF. The chain uses TRBV7-2 and TRBJ2-4; tentative D call: TRBD2 (5 bases). From germline, CDR1 is SGHTA and CDR2 FQGNSA. Trimming took 4 bases from V and 5 from J, leaving 12 bases between them. The CDR3 totals 14 residues.

The chain carries TRBV11-2 and TRBJ1-2; D may be TRBD1 (6 bases). This CDR3 is 17 amino acids long. V lost 4 bases and J 8 bases, leaving 26 bases between the germline ends. Germline assignment: CDR1 SGHAT and CDR2 FQNNGV. CDR3 protein: CASSSGYGGEGVRGYTF. As DNA, the CDR3 is TGTGCCAGCAGCTCGGGGTACGGCGGGGAGGGGGTCAGAGGCTACACCTTC.

The rearrangement links TRBV5-1 to TRBJ2-7, with 9 bases matching TRBD1. The CDR3 runs to 15 residues. The junction had 6 bases not matched to a gene; V was cut back by 1 base and J by 4 bases. The germline V gene has CDR1 SGHRS and CDR2 YFSETQ. The CDR3 DNA is TGCGCCAGCAGCTTGCCGGACAGGGGCGTTTACGAGCAGTACTTC. Residues: CASSLPDRGVYEQYF.

The CDR3, as DNA: TGCGCCAGCAGGGTCCGTCAGGAACTCTCCTACGAGCAGTACTTC. Residues: CASRVRQELSYEQYF. This rearrangement joins TRBV5-1 to TRBJ2-7; D call uncertain. The CDR3 contains 15 residues. The germline V gene has CDR1 SGHRS and CDR2 YFSETQ. The V gene lost 5 bases and the J gene lost 0 bases, with 15 bases spanning the gap.

The chain has TRBV19 and TRBJ1-2, with D perhaps TRBD1 (6 bases). The CDR3 runs 13 residues. Germline CDR1 LNHDA, CDR2 SQIVND (reference sequence). V shed 4 bases and J shed 3 bases, with 9 bases lying between them. The CDR3 is CASSNGQHYGYTF. The CDR3 DNA sequence: TGTGCCAGTAGTAACGGACAGCACTATGGCTACACCTTC.

This clone was counted once. The chain recombines TRBV6-6 with TRBJ1-5; 8 bases align to TRBD1. Germline CDR1 is MNHNY and CDR2 is SVGAGI (reference sequence). The CDR3 contains 15 residues. The V and J ends lost 5 bases and 3 bases, in that order; junction bases with no gene match: 6. Here the CDR3 reads CASSTTGGPNQPQHF. CDR3 DNA sequence: TGTGCCAGCAGTACAACAGGGGGACCCAATCAGCCCCAGCATTTT.

The chain links TRBV6-6 to TRBJ1-4; 7 nucleotides align to TRBD1. The CDR3 covers 16 residues. Per germline, CDR1 MNHNY and CDR2 SVGAGI (reference sequence). With V trimmed by 6 bases and J by 3 bases, 10 bases remained unmatched. The CDR3 spells CASRNRGGASNEKLFF. The CDR3 bases are TGTGCCAGCAGAAACAGGGGTGGGGCGTCTAATGAAAAACTGTTTTTT.

This clone appeared a single time. The chain employs TRBV7-2 and TRBJ2-1; 9 positions agree with TRBD2. The CDR3 extends over 18 amino acids. Germline V lookup: CDR1 SGHTA, CDR2 FQGNSA. V lost 0 bases and J lost 9; bases outside the gene matches: 15. The CDR3 sequence is CASSLAISASGALGEQFF. DNA of the CDR3: TGTGCCAGCAGCTTAGCTATTTCCGCTAGCGGGGCCTTGGGTGAGCAGTTCTTC. Supplemented by reference TRBV7-2 and TRBJ2-1, the full variable domain reads GAGVSQSPSNKVTEKGKDVELRCDPISGHTALYWYRQSLGQGLEFLIYFQGNSAPDKSGLPSDRFSAERTGGSVSTLTIQRTQQEDSAVYLCASSLAISASGALGEQFFGPGTRLTVL.

This clone was seen once. The V call is TRBV7-9, the J call TRBJ2-3, with D perhaps matching TRBD1 or TRBD2 (5 bases each). The germline CDR1 and CDR2 sequences are SEHNR and FQNEAQ (reference sequence). V lost 5 bases to trimming and J lost 9 bases, with 18 bases between them. The CDR3 totals 14 residues. The CDR3 region has the DNA TGTGCCAGCAGCCCCGGGACCGTCCCGGAGACGCAGTATTTT. Its translation is CASSPGTVPETQYF.

The chain is built from TRBV11-2 and TRBJ2-3; D is ambiguous. CDR3 length: 15 residues. V lost 2 bases and J 1 base, leaving 10 bases between the germline ends. The germline V gene has CDR1 SGHAT and CDR2 FQNNGV. DNA of the CDR3: TGTGCCAGCAGCTTAAGTCGGTTGGGCACAGATACGCAGTATTTT. As protein: CASSLSRLGTDTQYF.